Described below is a single TCR beta chain sequence and its context. The method was immunoSEQ multiplex PCR; TCRdb's version includes in-frame clones alone and lacks a portion of them. This table has roughly 100,000 clones, roughly 90% appearing once. This entry belongs to a study of T cell responses to AZD1222 COVID-19 vaccine. V lost 0 bases to trimming and J lost 1 base; unmatched junction nucleotides: 6. Germline values: CDR1 SGHRS, CDR2 YFSETQ. The length of the CDR3 is 16 residues. The sequence was collected from an adult in good health. The sample in question was peripheral blood, obtained on day 0 of AZD1222 vaccination. The chain combines TRBV5-1 with TRBJ1-1; 7 bases map to TRBD1. Here the CDR3 reads CASSLGTGERNTEAFF. Written as DNA, the CDR3 is TGCGCCAGCAGCTTGGGCACAGGGGAGAGGAACACTGAAGCTTTCTTT.